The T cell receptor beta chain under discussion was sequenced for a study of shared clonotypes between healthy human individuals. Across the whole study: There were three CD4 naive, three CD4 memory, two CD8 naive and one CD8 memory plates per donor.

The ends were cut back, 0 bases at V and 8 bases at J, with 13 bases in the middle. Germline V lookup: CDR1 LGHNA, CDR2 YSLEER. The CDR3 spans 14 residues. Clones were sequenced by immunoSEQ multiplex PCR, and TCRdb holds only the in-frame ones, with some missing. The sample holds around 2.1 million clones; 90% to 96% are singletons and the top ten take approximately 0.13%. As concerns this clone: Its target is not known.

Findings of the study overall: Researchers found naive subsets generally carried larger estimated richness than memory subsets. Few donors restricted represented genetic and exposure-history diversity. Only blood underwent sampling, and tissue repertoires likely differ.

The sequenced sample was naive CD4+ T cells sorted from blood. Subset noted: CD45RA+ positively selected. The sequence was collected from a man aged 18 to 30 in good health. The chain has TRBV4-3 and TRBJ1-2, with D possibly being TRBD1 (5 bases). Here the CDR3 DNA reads TGCGCCAGCAGCCAAGATCGGGGGGTGGGAGGCTACACCTTC. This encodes CASSQDRGVGGYTF.